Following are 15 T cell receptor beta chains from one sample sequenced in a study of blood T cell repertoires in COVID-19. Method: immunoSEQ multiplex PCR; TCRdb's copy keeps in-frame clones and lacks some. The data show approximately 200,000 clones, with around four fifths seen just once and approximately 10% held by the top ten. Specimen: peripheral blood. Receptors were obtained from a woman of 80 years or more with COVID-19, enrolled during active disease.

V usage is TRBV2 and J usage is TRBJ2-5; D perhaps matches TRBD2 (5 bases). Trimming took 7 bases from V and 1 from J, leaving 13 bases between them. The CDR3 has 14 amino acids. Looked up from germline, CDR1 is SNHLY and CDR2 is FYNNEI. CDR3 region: CASTQGLGQETQYF. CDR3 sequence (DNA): TGTGCCAGCACCCAAGGACTCGGCCAAGAGACCCAGTACTTC.

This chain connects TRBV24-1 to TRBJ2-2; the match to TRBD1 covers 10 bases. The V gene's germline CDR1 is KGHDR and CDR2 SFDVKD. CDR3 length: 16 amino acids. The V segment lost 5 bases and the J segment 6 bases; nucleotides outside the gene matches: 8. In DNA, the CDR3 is TGTGCCACCAGTGCCCTCGGTGGGACAGGGGCCGGGGAGCTGTTTTTT. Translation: CATSALGGTGAGELFF.

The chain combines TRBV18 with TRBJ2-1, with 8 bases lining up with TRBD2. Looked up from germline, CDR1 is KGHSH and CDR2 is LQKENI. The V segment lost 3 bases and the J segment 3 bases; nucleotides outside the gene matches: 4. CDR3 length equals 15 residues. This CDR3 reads CASSPGLADYNEQFF. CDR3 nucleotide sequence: TGTGCCAGCTCACCCGGACTAGCTGACTACAATGAGCAGTTCTTC. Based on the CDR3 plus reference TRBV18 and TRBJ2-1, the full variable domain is NAGVMQNPRHLVRRRGQEARLRCSPMKGHSHVYWYRQLPEEGLKFMVYLQKENIIDESGMPKERFSAEFPKEGPSILRIQQVVRGDSAAYFCASSPGLADYNEQFFGPGTRLTVL.

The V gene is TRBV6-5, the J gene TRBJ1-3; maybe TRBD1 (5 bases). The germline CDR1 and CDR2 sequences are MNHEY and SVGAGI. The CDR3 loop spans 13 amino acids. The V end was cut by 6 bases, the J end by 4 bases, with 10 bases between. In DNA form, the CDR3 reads TGTGCCAGCAGGAGGGACTCAGGAAACACCATATATTTT. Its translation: CASRRDSGNTIYF.

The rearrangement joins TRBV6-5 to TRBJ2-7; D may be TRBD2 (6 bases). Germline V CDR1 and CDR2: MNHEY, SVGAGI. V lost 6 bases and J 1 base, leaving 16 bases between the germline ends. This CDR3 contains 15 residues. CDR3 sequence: CASRPFGRGSYEQYV. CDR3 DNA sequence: TGTGCCAGCAGGCCGTTCGGGCGGGGATCCTACGAGCAGTACGTC.

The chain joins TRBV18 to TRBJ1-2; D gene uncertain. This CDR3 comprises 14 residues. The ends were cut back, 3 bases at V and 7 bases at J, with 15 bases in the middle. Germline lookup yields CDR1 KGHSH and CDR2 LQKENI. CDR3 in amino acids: CASSPAGSTSGYTF. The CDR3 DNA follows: TGTGCCAGCTCACCGGCCGGGTCCACTAGTGGCTACACCTTC.

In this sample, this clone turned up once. The CDR3 bases are TGTGCCAGCAGCTTAAGTGAACTCTATGGCTACACCTTC. The encoded protein is CASSLSELYGYTF. The chain recombines TRBV7-9 with TRBJ1-2; D not certain. The CDR3 sequence is 13 residues long. CDR1 is SEHNR, CDR2 FQNEAQ, per germline (reference sequence). Trimming shortened V by 2 bases and J by 4 bases, and 8 bases separated the two germline ends.

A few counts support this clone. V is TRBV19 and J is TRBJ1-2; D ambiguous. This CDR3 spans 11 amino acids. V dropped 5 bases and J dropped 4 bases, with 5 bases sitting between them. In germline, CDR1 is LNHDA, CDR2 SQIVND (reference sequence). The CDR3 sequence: CASSGRYGYTF. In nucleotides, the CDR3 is TGTGCCAGTAGTGGCCGCTATGGCTACACCTTC.

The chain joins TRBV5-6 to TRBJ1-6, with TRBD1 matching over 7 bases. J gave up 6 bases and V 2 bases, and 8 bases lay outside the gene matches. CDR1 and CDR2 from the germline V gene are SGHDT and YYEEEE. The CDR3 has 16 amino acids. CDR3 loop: CASSFGSGGGNSPLHF. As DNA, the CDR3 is TGTGCCAGCAGCTTTGGGTCAGGGGGAGGTAATTCACCCCTCCACTTT.

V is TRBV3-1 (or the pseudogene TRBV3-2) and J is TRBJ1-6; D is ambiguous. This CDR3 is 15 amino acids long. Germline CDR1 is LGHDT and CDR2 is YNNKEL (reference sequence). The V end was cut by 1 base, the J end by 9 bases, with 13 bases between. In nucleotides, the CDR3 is TGTGCCAGCAGCCAAGGAACCGGAGGGCTTTCACCCCTCCACTTT. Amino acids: CASSQGTGGLSPLHF.

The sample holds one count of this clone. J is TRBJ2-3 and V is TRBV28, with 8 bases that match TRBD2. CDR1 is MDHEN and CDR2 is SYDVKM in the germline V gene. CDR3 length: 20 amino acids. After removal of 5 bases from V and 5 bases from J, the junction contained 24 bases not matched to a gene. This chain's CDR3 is CASSNVAGSPGGQSGDTQYF. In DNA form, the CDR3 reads TGTGCCAGCAGTAATGTCGCGGGCTCTCCGGGGGGGCAGAGCGGAGATACGCAGTATTTT.

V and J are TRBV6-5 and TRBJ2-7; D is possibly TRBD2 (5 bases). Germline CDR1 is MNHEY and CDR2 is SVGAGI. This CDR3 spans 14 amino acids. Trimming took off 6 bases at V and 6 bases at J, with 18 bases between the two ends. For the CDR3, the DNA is TGTGCCAGCAGCGACCCTCGTAGTGCGGGCGAGCAGTACGTC. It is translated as CASSDPRSAGEQYV.

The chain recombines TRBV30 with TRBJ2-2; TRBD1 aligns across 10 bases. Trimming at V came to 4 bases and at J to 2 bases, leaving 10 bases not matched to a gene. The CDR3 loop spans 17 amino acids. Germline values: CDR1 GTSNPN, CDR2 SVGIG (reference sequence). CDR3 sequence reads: CAWKPKDRGGNTGELFF. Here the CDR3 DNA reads TGTGCCTGGAAACCCAAGGACAGGGGGGGTAACACCGGGGAGCTGTTTTTT.

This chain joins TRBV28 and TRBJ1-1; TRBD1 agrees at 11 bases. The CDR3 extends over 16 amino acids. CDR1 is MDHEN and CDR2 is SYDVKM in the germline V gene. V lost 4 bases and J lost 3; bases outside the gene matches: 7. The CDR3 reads CASSYGQGAWDTEAFF. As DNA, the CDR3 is TGTGCCAGCAGTTACGGACAGGGGGCGTGGGACACTGAAGCTTTCTTT.

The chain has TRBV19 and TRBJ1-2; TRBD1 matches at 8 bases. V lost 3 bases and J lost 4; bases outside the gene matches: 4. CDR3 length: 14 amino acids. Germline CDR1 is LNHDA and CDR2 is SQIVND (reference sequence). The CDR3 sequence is CASSMTGDTYGYTF. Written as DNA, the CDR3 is TGTGCCAGTAGTATGACAGGGGACACCTATGGCTACACCTTC.